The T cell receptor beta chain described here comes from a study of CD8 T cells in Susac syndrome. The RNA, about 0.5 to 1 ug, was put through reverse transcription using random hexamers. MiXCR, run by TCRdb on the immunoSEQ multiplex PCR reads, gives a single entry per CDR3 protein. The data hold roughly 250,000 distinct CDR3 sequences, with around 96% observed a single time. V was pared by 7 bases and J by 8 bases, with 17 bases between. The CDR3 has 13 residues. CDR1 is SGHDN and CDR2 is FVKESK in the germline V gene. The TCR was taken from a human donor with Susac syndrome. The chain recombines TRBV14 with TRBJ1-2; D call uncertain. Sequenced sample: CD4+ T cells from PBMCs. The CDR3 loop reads CASTEGGIKGYTF. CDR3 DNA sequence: TGTGCCAGCACCGAAGGTGGAATTAAAGGCTACACCTTC.